This TCR beta chain was sequenced for a study of cytomegalovirus exposure and HLA in healthy donors. Study-level results: TCR beta sequences numbering 15,000 to 20,000 were associated with HLA alleles at 0.05 false discovery rate in a later analysis. Across HLA loci, a later analysis found differing TCR association rates, with DRB1 most and HLA-C fewest.

Trimming removed 1 base at V and 3 bases at J, with 16 bases between. The germline gives CDR1 SGHTA, CDR2 FQGNSA. The CDR3 has 17 amino acids. PCR used 60 Vbeta primers and 13 Jbeta primers. TCRdb keeps only in-frame clones here, not all; method: immunoSEQ multiplex PCR. The sample has about 140,000 clones; roughly 79% are singletons. There are a few counts of this clone. Its target is unknown. The V gene is TRBV7-2, the J gene TRBJ1-3, with D possibly being TRBD1 (6 bases). The TCR was taken from a male donor in good health and CMV-seronegative. The sequenced sample consisted of PBMCs. The CDR3 sequence: CASSLVPRGAVGNTIYF. The CDR3 nucleotides read TGTGCCAGCAGCTTAGTTCCTCGGGGGGCGGTTGGAAACACCATATATTTT.